A selection of T cell receptor beta chains follows, all from one sample in a study of PD-L1 blockade in urothelial cancer. The protocol was immunoSEQ multiplex PCR, while the TCRdb copy is restricted to in-frame clones and leaves out a portion. The table shows 30,000 to 40,000 clones, with 70% to 90% occurring only once. This specimen was PBMCs, taken around atezolizumab (anti-PD-L1) treatment. These receptors all stem from an elderly man with urothelial cancer. The CDR3 runs from the conserved cysteine through the conserved F or W. The D gene is left open where the match is weak. For some rows the clone size is stated as once, few or many, or as a class when expanded; others skip it.

once	TRBV7-2	TRBJ2-3	-	TGTGCCAGCAGCCAGGATCTTAACACAGATACGCAGTATTTT	CASSQDLNTDTQYF
-	TRBV19	TRBJ2-4	-	TGTGCCAGTAGCCTTCCCCTGCCAGAGACCCAGGACTTC	CASSLPLPETQDF
-	TRBV2	TRBJ2-2	-	TGTGCCAGCAGTGCCCGGACAGTGACCGGGGAGCTGTTTTTT	CASSARTVTGELFF
-	TRBV15	TRBJ2-7	TRBD2	TGTGCCACCAGCAGAGGGGTACTAGCGGGCCCCGAGCAGTACTTC	CATSRGVLAGPEQYF
-	TRBV2	TRBJ2-5	-	TGTGCCAGCAGTGTGGTCGGACAGTACAGTCAAGAGACCCAGTACTTC	CASSVVGQYSQETQYF
-	TRBV5-6	TRBJ2-7	-	TGTGCCAGCAGCTTGGGGGTGCAGGCCCCCTACGAGCAGTACTTC	CASSLGVQAPYEQYF
-	TRBV28	TRBJ2-2	-	TGTGCCAGCAGTTTATCGGGGTCCGGGGAGCTGTTTTTT	CASSLSGSGELFF
few	TRBV4-2	TRBJ2-2	-	TGTGCCAGCAGCCATTTGGGGCTAGCGAACACCGGGGAGCTGTTTTTT	CASSHLGLANTGELFF
-	TRBV2	TRBJ1-1	TRBD1	TGTGCCAGCAGTGAAGAAGGACAGGGAAGGGCTTTCTTT	CASSEEGQGRAFF
-	TRBV29-1	TRBJ2-2	-	TGCAGCGTTGGTCAGAACACCGGGGAGCTGTTTTTT	CSVGQNTGELFF
-	TRBV5-1	TRBJ2-7	TRBD1	TGCGCCAGCAGCTCGGACAGGGGCCATAGCTCCTACGAGCAGTACTTC	CASSSDRGHSSYEQYF
-	TRBV19	TRBJ2-2	-	TGTGCCAGTAGCCCTGACTCAAGGAACACCGGGGAGCTGTTTTTT	CASSPDSRNTGELFF